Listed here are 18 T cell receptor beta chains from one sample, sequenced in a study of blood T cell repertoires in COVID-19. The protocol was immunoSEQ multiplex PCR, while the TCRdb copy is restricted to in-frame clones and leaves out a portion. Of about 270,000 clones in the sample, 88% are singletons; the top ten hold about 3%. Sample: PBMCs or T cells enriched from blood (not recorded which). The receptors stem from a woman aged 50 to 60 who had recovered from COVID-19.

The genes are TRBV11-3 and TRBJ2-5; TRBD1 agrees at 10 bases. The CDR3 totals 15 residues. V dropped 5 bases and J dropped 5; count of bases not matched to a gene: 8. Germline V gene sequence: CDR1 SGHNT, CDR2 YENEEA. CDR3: CASSTTGGLWETQYF. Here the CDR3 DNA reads TGTGCCAGCAGCACGACAGGGGGCCTCTGGGAGACCCAGTACTTC. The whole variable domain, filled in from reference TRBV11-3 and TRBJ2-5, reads EAGVVQSPRYKIIEKKQPVAFWCNPISGHNTLYWYLQNLGQGPELLIRYENEEAVDDSQLPKDRFSAERLKGVDSTLKIQPAELGDSAVYLCASSTTGGLWETQYFGPGTRLLVL.

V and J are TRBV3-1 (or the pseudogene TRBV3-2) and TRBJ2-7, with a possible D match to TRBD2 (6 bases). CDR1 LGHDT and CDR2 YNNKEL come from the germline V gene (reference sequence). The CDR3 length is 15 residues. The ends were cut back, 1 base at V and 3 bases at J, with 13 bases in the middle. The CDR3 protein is CASSQGSTSYYEQYF. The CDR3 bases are TGTGCCAGCAGCCAAGGTAGTACTAGCTACTACGAGCAGTACTTC.

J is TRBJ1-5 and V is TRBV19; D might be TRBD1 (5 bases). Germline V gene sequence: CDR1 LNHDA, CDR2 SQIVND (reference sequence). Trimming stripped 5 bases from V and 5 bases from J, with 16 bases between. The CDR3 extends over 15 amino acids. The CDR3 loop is CASSGRGEIDQPQHF. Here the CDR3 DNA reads TGTGCCAGTAGTGGGCGGGGGGAGATTGATCAGCCCCAGCATTTT.

CDR3 coding DNA: TGCGCCAGCAGCCTGACAGCCAATCAGCCCCAGCATTTT. Protein product: CASSLTANQPQHF. The chain links TRBV5-1 to TRBJ1-5; weak D call: TRBD1 (5 bases). CDR1 and CDR2 (germline): SGHRS, YFSETQ. There are 13 residues in the CDR3. The V gene lost 4 bases and the J gene lost 3 bases, with 8 bases spanning the gap.

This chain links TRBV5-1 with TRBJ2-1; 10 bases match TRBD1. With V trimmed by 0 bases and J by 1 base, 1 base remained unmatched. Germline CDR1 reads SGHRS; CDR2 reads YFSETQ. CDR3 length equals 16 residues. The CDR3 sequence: CASSLGGQGSYNEQFF. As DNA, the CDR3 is TGCGCCAGCAGCTTGGGGGGACAGGGGTCCTACAATGAGCAGTTCTTC.

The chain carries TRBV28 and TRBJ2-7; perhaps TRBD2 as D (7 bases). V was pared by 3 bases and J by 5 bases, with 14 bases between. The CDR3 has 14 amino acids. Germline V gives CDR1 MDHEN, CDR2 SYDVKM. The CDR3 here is CASSFRGRGDEQYF. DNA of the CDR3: TGTGCCAGCAGTTTTCGGGGGAGGGGGGACGAGCAGTACTTC.

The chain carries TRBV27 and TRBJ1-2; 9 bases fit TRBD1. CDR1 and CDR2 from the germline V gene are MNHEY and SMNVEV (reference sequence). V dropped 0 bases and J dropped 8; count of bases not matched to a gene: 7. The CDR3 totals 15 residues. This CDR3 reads CASSLSAQGAKGYTF. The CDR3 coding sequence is TGTGCCAGCAGTTTATCGGCACAGGGGGCGAAAGGCTACACCTTC.

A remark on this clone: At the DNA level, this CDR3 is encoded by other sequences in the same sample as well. The DNA for the CDR3 is TGTGCCAGCAGTTGGGGGACAGGGACCTATGGCTACACCTTC. This codes for CASSWGTGTYGYTF. The chain couples TRBV28 to TRBJ1-2, with TRBD1 matching 9 bases. The J segment lost 4 bases and the V segment lost 4 bases, leaving 4 bases of the junction unmatched. The CDR3 is made up of 14 amino acids. Germline V gene data show CDR1 as MDHEN and CDR2 as SYDVKM.

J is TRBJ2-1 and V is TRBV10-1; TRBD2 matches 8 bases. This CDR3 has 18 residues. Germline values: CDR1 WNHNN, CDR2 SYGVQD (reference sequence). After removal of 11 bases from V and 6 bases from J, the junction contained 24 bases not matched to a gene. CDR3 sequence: CARGKAGERCIKGNEQFF. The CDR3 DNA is TGCGCCCGAGGAAAAGCGGGAGAGAGGTGTATAAAGGGCAATGAGCAGTTCTTC.

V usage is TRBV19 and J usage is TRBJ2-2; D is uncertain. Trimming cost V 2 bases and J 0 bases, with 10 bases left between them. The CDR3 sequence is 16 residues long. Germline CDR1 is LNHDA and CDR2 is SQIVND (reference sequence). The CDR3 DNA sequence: TGTGCCAGTAGTATACCCCAGTTCGCGAACACCGGGGAGCTGTTTTTT. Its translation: CASSIPQFANTGELFF.

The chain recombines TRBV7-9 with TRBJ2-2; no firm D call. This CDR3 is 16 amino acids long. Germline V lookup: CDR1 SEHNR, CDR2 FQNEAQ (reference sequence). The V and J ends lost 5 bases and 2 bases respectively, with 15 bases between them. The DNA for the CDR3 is TGTGCCAGCAGCGACCCTGCGTGGGCCAACACCGGGGAGCTGTTTTTT. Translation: CASSDPAWANTGELFF.

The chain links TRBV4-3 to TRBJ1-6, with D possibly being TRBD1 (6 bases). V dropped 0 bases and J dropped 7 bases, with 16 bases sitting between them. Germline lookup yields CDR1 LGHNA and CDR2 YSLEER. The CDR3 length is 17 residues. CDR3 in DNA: TGCGCCAGCAGCCAAGAGCGGGGGCTCGAAGGGAATTCACCCCTCCACTTT. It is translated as CASSQERGLEGNSPLHF.

CDR3 sequence reads: CAWSHGQGNQPQHF. The CDR3 coding sequence is TGTGCCTGGAGTCACGGACAGGGAAATCAGCCCCAGCATTTT. This rearrangement joins TRBV30 to TRBJ1-5; 8 positions agree with TRBD1. Unmatched junction bases numbered 4, after V lost 2 bases and J lost 4 bases. CDR3 size: 14 residues. The germline CDR1 and CDR2 sequences are GTSNPN and SVGIG (reference sequence).

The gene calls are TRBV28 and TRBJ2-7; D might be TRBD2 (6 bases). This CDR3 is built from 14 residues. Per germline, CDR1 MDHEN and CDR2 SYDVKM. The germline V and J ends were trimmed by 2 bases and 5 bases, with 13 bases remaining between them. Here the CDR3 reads CASSLVAGSNEQYF. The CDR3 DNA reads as TGTGCCAGCAGTTTAGTGGCGGGGAGTAACGAGCAGTACTTC.

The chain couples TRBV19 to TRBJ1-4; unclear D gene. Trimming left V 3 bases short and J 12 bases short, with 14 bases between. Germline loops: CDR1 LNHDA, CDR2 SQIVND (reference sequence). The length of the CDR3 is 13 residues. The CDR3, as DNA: TGTGCCAGTAGTATCCGGAGGGATGGGGAACTGTTTTTT. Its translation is CASSIRRDGELFF.

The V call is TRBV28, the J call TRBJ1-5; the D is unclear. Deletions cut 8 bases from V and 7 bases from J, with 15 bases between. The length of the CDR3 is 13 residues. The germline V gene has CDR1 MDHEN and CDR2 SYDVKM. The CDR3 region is CASGPYSSQPQHF. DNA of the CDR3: TGTGCCAGCGGTCCGTACAGTTCACAGCCCCAGCATTTT.

The CDR3 nucleotides are TGCGCCAGCAGCCAAGCGGGGACTGGCCCTTTAAGTGAGCAGTTCTTC. It specifies CASSQAGTGPLSEQFF. The chain joins TRBV4-3 to TRBJ2-1; D might be TRBD2 (6 bases). Deletions cut 1 base from V and 9 bases from J, with 19 bases between. The CDR3 has 16 residues. Germline assignment: CDR1 LGHNA and CDR2 YSLEER.

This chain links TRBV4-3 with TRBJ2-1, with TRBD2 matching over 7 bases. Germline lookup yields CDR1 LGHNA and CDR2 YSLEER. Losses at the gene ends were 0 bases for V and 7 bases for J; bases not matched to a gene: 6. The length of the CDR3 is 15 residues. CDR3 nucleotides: TGCGCCAGCAGCCAAGATCCACTAGCGAGGAATGAGCAGTTCTTC. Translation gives CASSQDPLARNEQFF.